This entry lists 17 T cell receptor beta chains sequenced from one sample in a study of T cell responses to AZD1222 COVID-19 vaccine. Clones were sequenced by immunoSEQ multiplex PCR, and TCRdb holds only the in-frame ones, with some missing. The data hold 100,000 to 150,000 clones, with 75% to 90% observed a single time. The specimen was peripheral blood, collected on day 0 of AZD1222 vaccination. These receptors were taken from an adult in good health.

As concerns this clone: The sample holds other DNA sequences that translate to the same CDR3. V gene TRBV12-3 or TRBV12-4 combines with J gene TRBJ1-2; D call uncertain. This CDR3 region has 12 residues. Between the trimmed V and J ends, which lost 3 bases and 1 base, there was a span of 3 bases. The CDR3 DNA follows: TGTGCCAGCAGTTTCGGTAACTATGGCTACACCTTC. The encoded protein is CASSFGNYGYTF.

V is TRBV7-9 and J is TRBJ2-5; D remains unclear. This CDR3 spans 14 amino acids. Germline CDR1 reads SEHNR; CDR2 reads FQNEAQ (reference sequence). With 1 base removed from V and 2 bases from J, the gap between germline ends came to 8 bases. This chain's CDR3 is CASSLEVAQETQYF. In nucleotides, the CDR3 is TGTGCCAGCAGCTTAGAAGTGGCGCAAGAGACCCAGTACTTC.

The CDR3 coding sequence is TGTGCCAGCGGAACAGGGGCAAGGCCCCAGCATTTT. Protein product: CASGTGARPQHF. V and J are TRBV28 and TRBJ1-5; 7 bases are a match to TRBD1. The CDR3 spans 12 residues. Losses at the gene ends were 8 bases for V and 9 bases for J; bases not matched to a gene: 7. The germline V gene encodes CDR1 MDHEN and CDR2 SYDVKM.

This chain uses TRBV6-2 or TRBV6-3 with TRBJ1-1; 11 nucleotides align to TRBD1. This CDR3 region has 16 residues. J was trimmed by 4 bases and V by 5 bases; bases with no gene match: 9. Germline CDR1 MNHEY, CDR2 SVGEGT. CDR3 in amino acids: CASSTLAGTGGTEAFF. CDR3 sequence (DNA): TGTGCCAGCAGTACACTAGCCGGGACAGGGGGCACTGAAGCTTTCTTT.

The V and J genes are TRBV30 and TRBJ1-5; maybe TRBD1 (5 bases). Trimming took 3 bases from V and 0 from J, leaving 15 bases between them. The CDR3 covers 16 residues. CDR1 and CDR2 from the germline V gene are GTSNPN and SVGIG (reference sequence). The CDR3 protein is CAWSHRQHPSNQPQHF. DNA for the CDR3: TGTGCCTGGAGCCATCGACAGCACCCTAGCAATCAGCCCCAGCATTTT.

This clone appeared a few times. This rearrangement joins TRBV30 to TRBJ1-2; tentatively, D is TRBD1 (6 bases). Germline lookup yields CDR1 GTSNPN and CDR2 SVGIG (reference sequence). The CDR3 spans 16 residues. Between the trimmed V and J ends, which lost 4 bases and 3 bases, there was a span of 21 bases. CDR3 protein: CAWTKTPRGADYGYTF. CDR3 DNA sequence: TGTGCCTGGACAAAAACCCCCAGGGGAGCAGACTATGGCTACACCTTC.

V gene TRBV15 combines with J gene TRBJ2-1; 7 bases map to TRBD1. CDR1 is LNHNV and CDR2 is YYDKDF in the germline V gene (reference sequence). CDR3 length: 15 amino acids. The J segment lost 3 bases and the V segment lost 5 bases, leaving 7 bases of the junction unmatched. In nucleotides, the CDR3 is TGTGCCACCAGCGGAACCCGACAGGGCTACAATGAGCAGTTCTTC. Amino acids: CATSGTRQGYNEQFF.

This clone has only a few counts. The chain couples TRBV11-2 to TRBJ1-1; 12 nucleotides align to TRBD1. Germline trimming cut 0 bases from V and 1 base from J; bases unmatched to any gene: 6. The CDR3 is 18 amino acids. Per the germline V gene, CDR1 is SGHAT and CDR2 is FQNNGV. This chain's CDR3 is CASSLDVGQGAKNTEAFF. The CDR3 region has the DNA TGTGCCAGCAGCTTAGATGTGGGACAGGGGGCTAAGAACACTGAAGCTTTCTTT.

The rearrangement uses TRBV7-9 and TRBJ1-4, with 10 nucleotides matching TRBD1. The CDR3 runs to 14 residues. The V and J ends lost 5 bases and 6 bases, in that order; junction bases with no gene match: 3. Per the germline V gene, CDR1 is SEHNR and CDR2 is FQNEAQ (reference sequence). CDR3 residues: CASSPGQGYEKLFF. In nucleotides, the CDR3 is TGTGCCAGCAGCCCGGGACAGGGGTATGAAAAACTGTTTTTT.

The CDR3 here is CASTLEGYTEAFF. The DNA for the CDR3 is TGTGCCAGCACCCTTGAGGGATACACTGAAGCTTTCTTT. The rearrangement links TRBV12-3 or TRBV12-4 to TRBJ1-1; D not certain. CDR3 length: 13 residues. Deletions cut 7 bases from V and 3 bases from J, with 12 bases between.

The chain is built from TRBV12-3 or TRBV12-4 and TRBJ1-1, with D possibly matching TRBD1 (6 bases). There are 13 residues in the CDR3. The V gene lost 7 bases and the J gene lost 4 bases, with 13 bases spanning the gap. This CDR3 is CASNQGMGTEAFF. In nucleotides, the CDR3 is TGTGCCAGCAACCAGGGGATGGGCACTGAAGCTTTCTTT.

The V gene is TRBV6-2 or TRBV6-3, the J gene TRBJ2-7, with D perhaps matching TRBD2 (6 bases). V lost 1 base to trimming and J lost 3 bases, with 13 bases between them. The CDR3 runs to 15 residues. Germline V CDR1 and CDR2: MNHEY, SVGEGT. The CDR3 reads CASSYLGGADYEQYF. The CDR3 bases are TGTGCCAGCAGTTACTTGGGCGGGGCCGACTACGAGCAGTACTTC.

The chain carries TRBV4-3 and TRBJ1-2; 12 bases map to TRBD1. CDR1 and CDR2 from the germline V gene are LGHNA and YSLEER. Trimming cost V 0 bases and J 4 bases; bases outside gene matches: 6. There are 17 residues in the CDR3. CDR3 bases: TGCGCCAGCAGCCAAGATTGGGGACAGGGGGCTACCTATGGCTACACCTTC. Protein sequence: CASSQDWGQGATYGYTF.

The sample holds one count of this clone. The V and J genes are TRBV29-1 and TRBJ1-2; tentatively, D is TRBD1 (5 bases). This CDR3 spans 12 amino acids. Trimming shortened V by 3 bases and J by 5 bases, and 10 bases separated the two germline ends. Germline V gene lookup returns CDR1 SQVTM and CDR2 ANQGSEA. This CDR3 reads CSVDRVGYGYTF. The CDR3 DNA follows: TGCAGCGTTGACAGGGTGGGATATGGCTACACCTTC.

This sequence joins TRBV4-3 and TRBJ2-3, with no clear D. The CDR3 covers 16 residues. Germline V gene data show CDR1 as LGHNA and CDR2 as YSLEER. V gave up 0 bases and J gave up 5 bases, with 15 bases separating them. The CDR3 sequence is CASSQDPYVEQDTQYF. DNA for the CDR3: TGCGCCAGCAGCCAAGACCCCTACGTAGAACAAGATACGCAGTATTTT.

This chain joins TRBV5-1 and TRBJ1-3; D gene uncertain. The CDR3 has 15 residues. The ends were cut back, 1 base at V and 0 bases at J, with 8 bases in the middle. CDR1 and CDR2 (germline): SGHRS, YFSETQ. In DNA form, the CDR3 reads TGCGCCAGCAGCTTGCCTACTGCCTCTGGAAACACCATATATTTT. It specifies CASSLPTASGNTIYF.

In this sample, this clone turned up a few times. The chain employs TRBV7-9 and TRBJ2-2, with 12 bases aligning to TRBD1. The V gene's germline CDR1 is SEHNR and CDR2 FQNEAQ (reference sequence). After removal of 5 bases from V and 7 bases from J, the junction contained 17 bases not matched to a gene. The CDR3 extends over 19 amino acids. CDR3 DNA sequence: TGTGCCAGCAGCCCCCTAGGTTGGGGGACAGGGGGCAAGAACGGGGAGCTGTTTTTT. This codes for CASSPLGWGTGGKNGELFF. The variable domain in full, completed from reference TRBV7-9 and TRBJ2-2, reads DTGVSQNPRHKITKRGQNVTFRCDPISEHNRLYWYRQTLGQGPEFLTYFQNEAQLEKSRLLSDRFSAERPKGSFSTLEIQRTEQGDSAMYLCASSPLGWGTGGKNGELFFGEGSRLTVL.